One sample yielded the 7 T cell receptor beta chains listed below, sequenced in a study of T cells in Graves' hyperthyroidism and ophthalmopathy. The CDR3 regions of TCR beta were amplified from RNA transcripts. With the HTBI primer set, the TCR CDR3 went through a first round of RT-PCR. TCRdb processed the multiplex PCR reads anew with MiXCR; each CDR3 protein has one entry. The table shows some 300,000 distinct CDR3 sequences, with roughly a fifth occurring only once. Specimen: blood. The receptors come from a man between 45 and 60 years old with Graves' ophthalmopathy.

The V gene is TRBV7-9, the J gene TRBJ1-2; tentative D call: TRBD1 (6 bases). Trimming left V 5 bases short and J 4 bases short, with 20 bases between. Germline lookup yields CDR1 SEHNR and CDR2 FQNEAQ (reference sequence). There are 16 residues in the CDR3. For the CDR3, the DNA is TGTGCCAGCAGCCCGAACTCCCTGGACAGCTTCTATGGCTACACCTTC. This encodes CASSPNSLDSFYGYTF.

The chain employs TRBV7-3 and TRBJ1-2; D unresolved. V lost 2 bases to trimming and J lost 4 bases, with 8 bases between them. CDR3 size: 13 residues. Germline lookup yields CDR1 SGHTA and CDR2 FQGTGA. The CDR3 DNA sequence: TGTGCCAGCAGCTTAGAGGCAGCCTATGGCTACACCTTC. Protein: CASSLEAAYGYTF.

This chain connects TRBV29-1 to TRBJ2-7; D possibly corresponds to TRBD1 (6 bases). Germline CDR1 and CDR2: SQVTM and ANQGSEA. V was shortened by 2 bases and J by 5 bases, with 25 bases between the two germline ends. The CDR3 is made up of 17 amino acids. The CDR3 sequence: CSVERLRSGQRGNEQYF. The CDR3 bases are TGCAGCGTTGAAAGACTCAGGTCCGGACAGAGGGGGAACGAGCAGTACTTC.

This clonotype appeared many times. The J gene is TRBJ2-1, the V gene TRBV11-2; no reliable D call. CDR1 and CDR2 (germline): SGHAT, FQNNGV. This CDR3 comprises 13 residues. V was clipped by 2 bases and J by 6 bases, with 8 bases between them. The CDR3 sequence: CASSLMGPNEQFF. Written as DNA, the CDR3 is TGTGCCAGCAGCTTAATGGGTCCCAATGAGCAGTTCTTC.

The genes are TRBV4-1 and TRBJ2-7; D may match TRBD1 or TRBD2 (5 bases each). This CDR3 is 14 amino acids long. Germline CDR1 MGHRA, CDR2 YSYEKL. V was cut by 5 bases and J by 2 bases, with 13 bases left in between. The CDR3 reads CASSAPGPAYEQYF. DNA of the CDR3: TGCGCCAGCAGCGCACCGGGACCGGCCTACGAGCAGTACTTC.

This clonotype occurred a few times. The CDR3 spells CSVEDQGARVYGYTF. CDR3 nucleotide sequence: TGCAGCGTTGAAGATCAGGGCGCAAGGGTATATGGCTACACCTTC. This chain connects TRBV29-1 to TRBJ1-2; weak D call: TRBD1 (5 bases). CDR1 and CDR2 (germline): SQVTM, ANQGSEA. This CDR3 contains 15 residues. The V gene lost 0 bases and the J gene lost 5 bases, with 16 bases spanning the gap.

This chain joins TRBV7-9 and TRBJ2-2; the D gene is possibly TRBD1 (7 bases). Germline V gives CDR1 SEHNR, CDR2 FQNEAQ (reference sequence). The ends were cut back, 5 bases at V and 4 bases at J, with 11 bases in the middle. The CDR3 runs 14 residues. CDR3 nucleotide sequence: TGTGCCAGCAGCCCCAGGGGGGCCACCGGGGAGCTGTTTTTT. This gives the protein CASSPRGATGELFF.